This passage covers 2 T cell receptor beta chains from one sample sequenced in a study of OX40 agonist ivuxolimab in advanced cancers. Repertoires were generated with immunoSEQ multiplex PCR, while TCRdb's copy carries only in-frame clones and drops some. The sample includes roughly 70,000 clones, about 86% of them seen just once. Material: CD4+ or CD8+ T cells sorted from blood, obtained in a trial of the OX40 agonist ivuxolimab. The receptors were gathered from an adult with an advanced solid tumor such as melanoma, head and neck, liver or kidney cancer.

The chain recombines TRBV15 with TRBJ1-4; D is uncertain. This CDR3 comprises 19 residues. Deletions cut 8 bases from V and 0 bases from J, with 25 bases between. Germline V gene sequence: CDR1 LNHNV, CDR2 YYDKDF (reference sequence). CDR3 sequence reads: CATYGRGLSEQATNEKLFF. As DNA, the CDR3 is TGTGCCACCTACGGGAGAGGGCTCTCCGAGCAGGCAACTAATGAAAAACTGTTTTTT.

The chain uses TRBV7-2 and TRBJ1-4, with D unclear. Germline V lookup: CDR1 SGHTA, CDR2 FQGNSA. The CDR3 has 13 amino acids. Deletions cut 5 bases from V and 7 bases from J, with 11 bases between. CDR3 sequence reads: CASSRNEGEKLFF. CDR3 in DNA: TGTGCCAGCAGCCGGAACGAAGGTGAAAAACTGTTTTTT.